The next 32 T cell receptor beta chains were all read from a single sample in a study of T cells in Graves' hyperthyroidism and ophthalmopathy (dated by TCRdb to about 2019). The library relied on multiplex PCR. TCRdb lists the instrument as Illumina HiSeq 2000. Amplification of TCR beta CDR3 regions was carried out from RNA transcripts. The TCR CDR3 was subjected to a first round of RT-PCR using the HTBI primer set and the Qiagen OneStep RT-PCR kit. TCRdb itself trimmed the public reads at Q25 with fastp, ran MiXCR and retained productive beta chains. Rows matching on CDR3 protein sequence are summarized as one entry with the most common DNA and genes. This sample is represented by around 800,000 distinct CDR3 sequences; about 38% of them were singletons. 8.9% of the sample lies in the top ten. The sequencing input was blood. These receptors were taken from a young man with Graves' hyperthyroidism.

The DNA of the CDR3 is TGCAGCTTGGCCGGGGCCAGCAATCAGCCCCAGCATTTT. Its translation is CSLAGASNQPQHF. The gene calls are TRBV29-1 and TRBJ1-5, with D perhaps matching TRBD1 (5 bases). The CDR3 has 13 amino acids. Germline V gene lookup returns CDR1 SQVTM and CDR2 ANQGSEA. V lost 8 bases and J 1 base, leaving 12 bases between the germline ends.

This chain connects TRBV19 to TRBJ2-5, with D perhaps given as TRBD1 or TRBD2 (5 bases each). Germline assignment: CDR1 LNHDA and CDR2 SQIVND (reference sequence). The CDR3 consists of 11 residues. V lost 7 bases and J lost 10, with 13 bases in between. The CDR3 sequence is CASMGTHRQYF. In nucleotides, the CDR3 is TGTGCCAGTATGGGGACCCACCGCCAGTACTTC.

The rearrangement uses TRBV7-2 and TRBJ1-1; a weak D match, TRBD1 (6 bases). From germline, CDR1 is SGHTA and CDR2 FQGNSA. The V end was cut by 0 bases, the J end by 6 bases, with 11 bases between. CDR3 length: 14 amino acids. The CDR3 nucleotides are TGTGCCAGCAGCTTAGCGGGGGGGGGCGCTGAAGCTTTCTTT. Translating gives CASSLAGGGAEAFF.

V is TRBV12-3 or TRBV12-4 and J is TRBJ2-7; TRBD1 matches at 8 bases. J was trimmed by 5 bases and V by 7 bases; bases with no gene match: 10. The CDR3 extends over 14 amino acids. The CDR3 is CASTPGQVPHEQYF. The DNA of the CDR3 is TGTGCCAGCACTCCGGGACAGGTGCCCCACGAGCAGTACTTC.

In this sample, this clonotype turned up many times. The chain combines TRBV10-2 with TRBJ1-6; D is unclear. Trimming took 6 bases from V and 10 from J, leaving 16 bases between them. CDR3 size: 14 residues. Per germline, CDR1 WSHSY and CDR2 SAAADI. For the CDR3, the DNA is TGCGCCAGCAGCACCGGCGGGGATAGCTCACCCCTCCACTTT. The encoded protein is CASSTGGDSSPLHF.

The V gene is TRBV24-1, the J gene TRBJ2-2, with D hard to call. Trimming took off 6 bases at V and 4 bases at J, with 14 bases between the two ends. The CDR3 totals 15 residues. Per the germline V gene, CDR1 is KGHDR and CDR2 is SFDVKD. The CDR3 DNA reads TGTGCCACCAGTCGGAAGCTACTCGGCACCGGGGAGCTGTTTTTT. Protein sequence: CATSRKLLGTGELFF.

The chain has TRBV7-2 and TRBJ2-7; 8 positions match TRBD1. The germline CDR1 and CDR2 sequences are SGHTA and FQGNSA. The trim removed 5 bases at V and 4 bases at J, leaving 13 bases unmatched. CDR3 length: 16 residues. CDR3 region: CASSPTTGDIRYEQYF. The CDR3, as DNA: TGTGCCAGCAGCCCCACGACAGGGGATATCAGATACGAGCAGTACTTC.

This clonotype was picked up many times. The chain links TRBV29-1 to TRBJ1-1; no clear D gene. The CDR3 has 12 amino acids. The germline V and J ends were trimmed by 2 bases and 1 base, with 5 bases remaining between them. CDR1 is SQVTM and CDR2 is ANQGSEA in the germline V gene. DNA for the CDR3: TGCAGCGTTGAATGGGGGAACACTGAAGCTTTCTTT. This encodes CSVEWGNTEAFF.

The table lists this clonotype with many counts. This chain connects TRBV2 to TRBJ1-1; tentative D call: TRBD1 (6 bases). This CDR3 has 13 residues. Germline lookup yields CDR1 SNHLY and CDR2 FYNNEI. With 8 bases removed from V and 2 bases from J, the gap between germline ends came to 12 bases. The CDR3 DNA sequence: TGTGCCAGCCCGAAACAGGGTAACACTGAAGCTTTCTTT. Translated, it gives CASPKQGNTEAFF. The complete variable domain, with remaining parts taken from reference TRBV2 and TRBJ1-1, reads EPEVTQTPSHQVTQMGQEVILRCVPISNHLYFYWYRQILGQKVEFLVSFYNNEISEKSEIFDDQFSVERPDGSNFTLKIRSTKLEDSAMYFCASPKQGNTEAFFGQGTRLTVV.

With respect to this clonotype: No DNA is shown, since the ends of the CDR3 on it are uncertain; the CDR3 is the one TCRdb lists. The chain joins TRBV7-3 to TRBJ2-7; the D call of TRBD1 is as the table states it, not checked on the DNA. The CDR3 comprises 13 residues, both ends counted. The germline CDR1 and CDR2 sequences are SGHTA and FQGTGA. The CDR3 loop reads CASSVGSGATLHF.

This clonotype occurred many times. CDR3 bases: TGTGCCAGCACCGGGACAGGTCAGAACACCGGGGAGCTGTTTTTT. This gives the protein CASTGTGQNTGELFF. The chain combines TRBV2 with TRBJ2-2, with 8 nucleotides matching TRBD1. The CDR3 length is 15 residues. Trimming took 7 bases from V and 1 from J; bases not matched to a gene: 5. The germline CDR1 and CDR2 sequences are SNHLY and FYNNEI.

This CDR3 is CSVGPGGYDTQYF. The CDR3 DNA follows: TGCAGCGTTGGGCCAGGGGGCTATGATACGCAGTATTTT. V usage is TRBV29-1 and J usage is TRBJ2-3; TRBD1 matches at 8 bases. The CDR3 extends over 13 amino acids. V gave up 4 bases and J gave up 6 bases; unmatched junction bases: 6. The germline gives CDR1 SQVTM, CDR2 ANQGSEA.

The chain carries TRBV9 and TRBJ2-7; D is undetermined. There are 12 residues in the CDR3. The V end was cut by 6 bases, the J end by 4 bases, with 11 bases between. The germline gives CDR1 SGDLS, CDR2 YYNGEE. The CDR3 region is CASMGLGYEQYF. The CDR3 nucleotides read TGTGCCAGCATGGGTCTCGGATACGAGCAGTACTTC.

Concerning this clonotype itself: Possible read error: a much larger clone is one base away. The chain links TRBV20-1 to TRBJ1-1, with unresolved D. V was clipped by 3 bases and J by 1 base, with 12 bases between them. Germline loops: CDR1 DFQATT, CDR2 SNEGSKA (reference sequence). CDR3 length: 14 amino acids. The CDR3 region has the DNA TGCAGTGCTAGTCACAGTCGAACGAACACTGAAGCTTTCTTT. Translating it yields CSASHSRTNTEAFF.

Concerning this clonotype itself: Relative to the germline gene, one junction end is altered; a read error may explain this. The genes are TRBV20-1 and TRBJ1-4, with D uncertain. CDR1 and CDR2 (germline): DFQATT, SNEGSKA (reference sequence). This CDR3 region has 13 residues. The CDR3 DNA reads as TGCAGTGCGGTACCCCCGGAGAATGAAAAAATGTTTTTT. It is translated as CSAVPPENEKMFF.

This clonotype was seen only a few times. This chain links TRBV28 with TRBJ1-5; TRBD1 agrees at 7 bases. The J call may be wrong; the DNA end is better matched by TRBJ2-3. Germline V gene lookup returns CDR1 MDHEN and CDR2 SYDVKM. The length of the CDR3 is 15 residues. For the CDR3, the DNA is TGTGCCAGCAGTCCGACAGGGATTGGAGATCAGCCCCAGTATTTT. It specifies CASSPTGIGDQPQYF.

The chain couples TRBV19 to TRBJ1-2; 10 bases are shared with TRBD1. CDR3 length: 13 residues. J was trimmed by 8 bases and V by 4 bases; bases with no gene match: 4. CDR1 is LNHDA and CDR2 is SQIVND in the germline V gene (reference sequence). The chain's CDR3 is CASSRGDRGGYTF. The DNA for the CDR3 is TGTGCCAGTAGTAGAGGGGACAGGGGCGGCTACACCTTC.

This clonotype was detected many times. This chain uses TRBV19 with TRBJ1-6, with a possible D match to TRBD1 (5 bases). Germline lookup yields CDR1 LNHDA and CDR2 SQIVND (reference sequence). The CDR3 runs 14 residues. With 5 bases removed from V and 8 bases from J, the gap between germline ends came to 13 bases. The CDR3 DNA follows: TGTGCCAGTAGTGCGGGAAGGGGTGATTCACCCCTCCACTTT. This translates into CASSAGRGDSPLHF.

Regarding this clonotype: A much larger clonotype is one base distant, so this may be a read error. The genes are TRBV19 and TRBJ1-1; TRBD1 agrees at 7 bases. This CDR3 contains 14 residues. Per germline, CDR1 LNHDA and CDR2 SQIVND (reference sequence). CDR3 residues: CAGSHPTGDTEAFF. CDR3 DNA sequence: TGTGCCGGTAGCCACCCCACAGGGGACACTGAAGCTTTCTTT.

The chain joins TRBV19 to TRBJ1-3, with D possibly TRBD1 on 5 matching bases. This CDR3 spans 15 amino acids. Trimming took off 6 bases at V and 0 bases at J, with 12 bases between the two ends. Germline V lookup: CDR1 LNHDA, CDR2 SQIVND (reference sequence). The CDR3 loop is CASSYRFSSGNTIYF. The CDR3 DNA reads TGTGCCAGTAGCTACAGGTTCTCCTCTGGAAACACCATATATTTT.

About this clonotype: The junction differs from germline at one of its ends, possibly a read error. The chain carries TRBV7-2 and TRBJ2-6; D is possibly TRBD2 (5 bases). CDR1 is SGHTA, CDR2 FQGNSA, per germline. This CDR3 is 13 amino acids long. CDR3 in amino acids: CASLPYGDNVLTF. CDR3 DNA: TGTGCCAGCCTCCCCTACGGGGACAACGTCCTGACTTTC.

A few counts support this clonotype. This CDR3 is CASTLRTNYGYTF. CDR3 nucleotide sequence: TGTGCCAGCACACTAAGAACAAACTATGGCTACACCTTC. V usage is TRBV7-9 and J usage is TRBJ1-2; no firm D call. The CDR3 consists of 13 residues. V lost 7 bases and J 2 bases, leaving 11 bases between the germline ends. Per the germline V gene, CDR1 is SEHNR and CDR2 is FQNEAQ (reference sequence). Full variable domain (outside the CDR3, taken from reference TRBV7-9 and TRBJ1-2): DTGVSQNPRHKITKRGQNVTFRCDPISEHNRLYWYRQTLGQGPEFLTYFQNEAQLEKSRLLSDRFSAERPKGSFSTLEIQRTEQGDSAMYLCASTLRTNYGYTFGSGTRLTVV.

Only a few counts were recorded for this clonotype. V and J are TRBV20-1 and TRBJ2-7; a possible D gene is TRBD2 (6 bases). Germline values: CDR1 DFQATT, CDR2 SNEGSKA (reference sequence). The CDR3 covers 15 residues. The V end was cut by 3 bases, the J end by 2 bases, with 17 bases between. CDR3 residues: CSASGRLGRTYEQYF. The CDR3 DNA sequence: TGCAGTGCTAGCGGCAGACTAGGGAGGACCTACGAGCAGTACTTC.

This clonotype was seen repeatedly, ten times or more. As DNA, the CDR3 is TGTGCCACCAGCAGAGATGGTCGTTATAGTAATTCACCCCTCCACTTT. The encoded protein is CATSRDGRYSNSPLHF. The rearrangement uses TRBV15 and TRBJ1-6; D ambiguous. The CDR3 runs to 16 residues. Germline values: CDR1 LNHNV, CDR2 YYDKDF (reference sequence). The V end lost 0 bases, the J end lost 6 bases, and 12 bases lay between the germline ends.

At least ten counts were recorded for this clonotype. The chain recombines TRBV7-6 with TRBJ1-5; D gene uncertain. CDR3 length: 14 amino acids. CDR1 and CDR2 from the germline V gene are SGHVS and FNYEAQ. The V and J ends lost 1 base and 0 bases respectively, with 4 bases between them. The CDR3 DNA follows: TGTGCCAGCAGCTTAGACAGTAGCAATCAGCCCCAGCATTTT. Residues: CASSLDSSNQPQHF. Together with reference TRBV7-6 and TRBJ1-5, the CDR3 gives the full variable domain: GAGVSQSPRYKVTKRGQDVALRCDPISGHVSLYWYRQALGQGPEFLTYFNYEAQQDKSGLPNDRFSAERPEGSISTLTIQRTEQRDSAMYRCASSLDSSNQPQHFGDGTRLSIL.

The DNA for the CDR3 is TGCAGTGCTAGAGGGACAGGGGGAGACACTGAAGCTTTCTTT. This translates into CSARGTGGDTEAFF. The chain has TRBV20-1 and TRBJ1-1, with 10 bases identical to TRBD1. This CDR3 has 14 residues. J gave up 3 bases and V 1 base, and 2 bases lay outside the gene matches. The germline V gene encodes CDR1 DFQATT and CDR2 SNEGSKA (reference sequence).

This chain joins TRBV6-6 and TRBJ1-1; maybe TRBD1 (5 bases). The CDR3 is 15 residues long. CDR1 is MNHNY and CDR2 is SVGAGI in the germline V gene (reference sequence). Trimming took off 7 bases at V and 1 base at J, with 16 bases between the two ends. The CDR3 sequence: CASIPRRGANTEAFF. CDR3 nucleotide sequence: TGTGCCAGCATCCCACGGAGAGGGGCGAACACTGAAGCTTTCTTT.

This clonotype occurred once. This sequence joins TRBV19 and TRBJ1-1, with 9 bases matching TRBD1. Germline CDR1 and CDR2: LNHDA and SQIVND (reference sequence). The V gene end was trimmed by 4 bases and the J gene end by 6 bases; junction bases not matched to a gene: 12. This CDR3 is 16 amino acids long. The CDR3 coding sequence is TGTGCCAGTAGTACCCAACAGGGGGCAACGACGCCTGAAGCTTTCTTT. It codes for CASSTQQGATTPEAFF. Full variable domain (remainder filled in from reference TRBV19 and TRBJ1-1): DGGITQSPKYLFRKEGQNVTLSCEQNLNHDAMYWYRQDPGQGLRLIYYSQIVNDFQKGDIAEGYSVSREKKESFPLTVTSAQKNPTAFYLCASSTQQGATTPEAFFGQGTRLTVV.

The gene calls are TRBV12-3 or TRBV12-4 and TRBJ1-1, with no clear D. The V end was cut by 4 bases, the J end by 10 bases, with 10 bases between. The CDR3 totals 11 residues. CDR3 in amino acids: CASSSGLGAFF. DNA for the CDR3: TGTGCCAGCAGTTCAGGCCTGGGAGCTTTCTTT.

This chain links TRBV2 with TRBJ2-7; 12 nucleotides align to TRBD2. Germline V gene data show CDR1 as SNHLY and CDR2 as FYNNEI. Trimming removed 7 bases from V and 3 bases from J; junction bases left unmatched: 13. This CDR3 is built from 17 residues. Here the CDR3 reads CASTWTSGNPTNYEQYF. The CDR3 DNA reads TGTGCCAGCACCTGGACTAGCGGGAATCCCACCAACTACGAGCAGTACTTC. The full variable domain, its missing parts supplied by reference TRBV2 and TRBJ2-7, is EPEVTQTPSHQVTQMGQEVILRCVPISNHLYFYWYRQILGQKVEFLVSFYNNEISEKSEIFDDQFSVERPDGSNFTLKIRSTKLEDSAMYFCASTWTSGNPTNYEQYFGPGTRLTVT.

The chain employs TRBV10-3 and TRBJ2-7; the D gene could be TRBD1 or TRBD2 (8 bases each). The length of the CDR3 is 16 residues. Germline CDR1 is ENHRY and CDR2 is SYGVKD. V lost 10 bases and J 3 bases, leaving 25 bases between the germline ends. The CDR3 nucleotides are TGTGCCAGCAGCCAAAGGACAGGGAGCGGGGGCTACGAGCAGTACTTC. This translates into CASSQRTGSGGYEQYF.

In this sample, this clonotype turned up many times. The DNA for the CDR3 is TGTGCCAGCAGCGTAGCAGGGGACAGCAATCAGCCCCAGCATTTT. This sequence encodes CASSVAGDSNQPQHF. V usage is TRBV9 and J usage is TRBJ1-5; TRBD1 is a possible D gene (6 bases). CDR3 length: 15 amino acids. Germline values: CDR1 SGDLS, CDR2 YYNGEE. Trimming stripped 0 bases from V and 1 base from J, with 8 bases between. Supplemented by reference TRBV9 and TRBJ1-5, the full variable domain reads DSGVTQTPKHLITATGQRVTLRCSPRSGDLSVYWYQQSLDQGLQFLIQYYNGEERAKGNILERFSAQQFPDLHSELNLSSLELGDSALYFCASSVAGDSNQPQHFGDGTRLSIL.